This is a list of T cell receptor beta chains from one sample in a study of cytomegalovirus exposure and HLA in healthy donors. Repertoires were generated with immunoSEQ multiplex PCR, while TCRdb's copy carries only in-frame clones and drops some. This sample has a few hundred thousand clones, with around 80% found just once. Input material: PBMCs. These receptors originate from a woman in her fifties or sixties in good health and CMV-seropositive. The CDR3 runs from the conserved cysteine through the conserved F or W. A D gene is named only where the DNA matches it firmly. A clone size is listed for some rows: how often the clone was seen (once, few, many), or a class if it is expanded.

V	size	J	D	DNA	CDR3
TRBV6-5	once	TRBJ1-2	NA	TGTGCCAGCAGTTACCACGGAGGGGGCTACACCTTC	CASSYHGGGYTF
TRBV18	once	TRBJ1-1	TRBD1	TGTGCCAGCTCACCGCCTGGGACAGTGAACACTGAAGCTTTCTTT	CASSPPGTVNTEAFF
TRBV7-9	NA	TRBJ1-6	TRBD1	TGTGCCAGCAGCGCTTCCGGGACAGCAAATTCACCCCTCCACTTT	CASSASGTANSPLHF
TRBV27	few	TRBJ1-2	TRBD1	TGTGCCAGCAGTCCTGGACAGGGCCCCTATGGCTACACCTTC	CASSPGQGPYGYTF
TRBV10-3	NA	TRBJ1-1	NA	TGTGCCATCAGTGGAGGACAGACAATGAACACTGAAGCTTTCTTT	CAISGGQTMNTEAFF
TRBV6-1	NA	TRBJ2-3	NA	TGTGCCAGCTCAGTTGAACTAGCTACAGATACGCAGTATTTT	CASSVELATDTQYF
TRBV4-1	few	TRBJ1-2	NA	TGCGCCAGCAGCCAAGTCCTGGGCAGGCGCTCCTATGGCTACACCTTC	CASSQVLGRRSYGYTF
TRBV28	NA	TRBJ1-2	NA	TGTGCCAGCAGTGTACCAGGGGAAGGCTACACCTTC	CASSVPGEGYTF
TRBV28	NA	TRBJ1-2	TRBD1	TGTGCCAGCAGCCCCACAGGGGTGAATGGCTACACCTTC	CASSPTGVNGYTF
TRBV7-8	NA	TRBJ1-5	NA	TGTGCCAGCAGCTTACTCACAGGTACTCAGCCCCAGCATTTT	CASSLLTGTQPQHF